What follows describes a single T cell receptor (beta chain). Its antigen is still unknown. The data are from a study of T cells in Graves' hyperthyroidism and ophthalmopathy. Uncontrolled infection, other autoimmune disease, pregnancy or lactation led to exclusion. Trimming stripped 5 bases from V and 2 bases from J, with 9 bases between. The CDR3 consists of 12 residues. The V gene's germline CDR1 is DFQATT and CDR2 SNEGSKA (reference sequence). Authors of the study amplified TCR beta CDR3 regions from RNA transcripts. The primer set for the first-round RT-PCR of the TCR CDR3 was HTBI. TCRdb reanalysed the multiplex PCR reads using MiXCR and keeps one entry per CDR3 protein. Of 500,000 to 650,000 distinct CDR3 sequences listed, approximately 48% are singletons. Study-wide findings and caveats: Most clonotypes expanded in thyroid above 0.001 were likewise present in blood.

The rearrangement joins TRBV20-1 to TRBJ2-5; D call uncertain. The receptor was derived from an adult woman with Graves' disease, either hyperthyroidism or ophthalmopathy (not recorded which). Sequenced input: peripheral blood or thyroid tissue (not recorded which). CDR3 protein: CSAQFKQETQYF. CDR3 nucleotides: TGCAGTGCTCAATTTAAGCAAGAGACCCAGTACTTC.